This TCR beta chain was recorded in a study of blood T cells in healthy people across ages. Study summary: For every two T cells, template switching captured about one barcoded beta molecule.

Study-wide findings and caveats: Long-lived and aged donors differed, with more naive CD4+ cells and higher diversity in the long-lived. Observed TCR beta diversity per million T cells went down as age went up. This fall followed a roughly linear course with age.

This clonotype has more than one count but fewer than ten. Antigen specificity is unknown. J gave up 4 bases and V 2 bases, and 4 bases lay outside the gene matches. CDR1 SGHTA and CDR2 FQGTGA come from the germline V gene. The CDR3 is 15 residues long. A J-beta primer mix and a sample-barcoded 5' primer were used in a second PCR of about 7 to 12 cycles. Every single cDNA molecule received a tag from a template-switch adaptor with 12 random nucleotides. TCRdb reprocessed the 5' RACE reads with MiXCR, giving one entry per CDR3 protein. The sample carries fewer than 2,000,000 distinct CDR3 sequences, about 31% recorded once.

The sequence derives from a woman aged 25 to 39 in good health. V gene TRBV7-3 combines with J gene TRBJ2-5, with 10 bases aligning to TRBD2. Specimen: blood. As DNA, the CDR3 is TGTGCCAGCAGCTTAGCTAGCGGGAGTGCAGAGACCCAGTACTTC. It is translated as CASSLASGSAETQYF.